A selection of T cell receptor beta chains follows, all from one sample in a study of T cell responses to AZD1222 COVID-19 vaccine. The data were produced by immunoSEQ multiplex PCR, yet TCRdb's version contains in-frame clones alone and is incomplete. Found here are roughly 100,000 clones, approximately 84% of them singletons; the top ten hold approximately 14%. Sequenced here: peripheral blood, sampled 28 days after the second AZD1222 dose. These TCRs come from an adult who received the AZD1222 COVID-19 vaccine. CDR3s include the opening cysteine and the closing phenylalanine or tryptophan. The order of the fields is J gene, V gene, CDR3 protein.

j_gene: TRBJ1-3; v_gene: TRBV11-3; CDR3aa: CASSSVRVSGNTIYF
j_gene: TRBJ1-5; v_gene: TRBV5-5; CDR3aa: CASSPQSGHQPQHF
j_gene: TRBJ1-6; v_gene: TRBV9; CDR3aa: CASSVGGYGSPLHF
j_gene: TRBJ2-5; v_gene: TRBV3-1/TRBV3-2; CDR3aa: CASSQGNSETQYF
j_gene: TRBJ2-7; v_gene: TRBV19; CDR3aa: CASRGRGTQSNEQYF
j_gene: TRBJ1-2; v_gene: TRBV4-3; CDR3aa: CASSQDTANYGYTF
j_gene: TRBJ2-7; v_gene: TRBV2; CDR3aa: CASHGIFWVDSEQYF
j_gene: TRBJ1-1; v_gene: TRBV19; CDR3aa: CASRGSRVNTEAFF
j_gene: TRBJ1-2; v_gene: TRBV11-2; CDR3aa: CASSLGLNYGYTF
j_gene: TRBJ2-3; v_gene: TRBV7-2; CDR3aa: CASSLFADTQYF
j_gene: TRBJ2-7; v_gene: TRBV7-3; CDR3aa: CASSKGGREKSYEQYF
j_gene: TRBJ2-7; v_gene: TRBV11-3; CDR3aa: CASGRSYEQYF
j_gene: TRBJ1-1; v_gene: TRBV5-4; CDR3aa: CASSLDRGGTEAFF
j_gene: TRBJ2-7; v_gene: TRBV4-3; CDR3aa: CASSQDRWTRVYEQYF
j_gene: TRBJ2-3; v_gene: TRBV19; CDR3aa: CATRGSTSGRAGVAASSTDTQYF
j_gene: TRBJ1-1; v_gene: TRBV5-4; CDR3aa: CASSRDRYTEAFF
j_gene: TRBJ2-1; v_gene: TRBV5-6; CDR3aa: CASSQNPSGRAGINEQFF
j_gene: TRBJ2-1; v_gene: TRBV18; CDR3aa: CASSPGPSGLNEQFF
j_gene: TRBJ1-1; v_gene: TRBV9; CDR3aa: CASSVAVNTEAFF